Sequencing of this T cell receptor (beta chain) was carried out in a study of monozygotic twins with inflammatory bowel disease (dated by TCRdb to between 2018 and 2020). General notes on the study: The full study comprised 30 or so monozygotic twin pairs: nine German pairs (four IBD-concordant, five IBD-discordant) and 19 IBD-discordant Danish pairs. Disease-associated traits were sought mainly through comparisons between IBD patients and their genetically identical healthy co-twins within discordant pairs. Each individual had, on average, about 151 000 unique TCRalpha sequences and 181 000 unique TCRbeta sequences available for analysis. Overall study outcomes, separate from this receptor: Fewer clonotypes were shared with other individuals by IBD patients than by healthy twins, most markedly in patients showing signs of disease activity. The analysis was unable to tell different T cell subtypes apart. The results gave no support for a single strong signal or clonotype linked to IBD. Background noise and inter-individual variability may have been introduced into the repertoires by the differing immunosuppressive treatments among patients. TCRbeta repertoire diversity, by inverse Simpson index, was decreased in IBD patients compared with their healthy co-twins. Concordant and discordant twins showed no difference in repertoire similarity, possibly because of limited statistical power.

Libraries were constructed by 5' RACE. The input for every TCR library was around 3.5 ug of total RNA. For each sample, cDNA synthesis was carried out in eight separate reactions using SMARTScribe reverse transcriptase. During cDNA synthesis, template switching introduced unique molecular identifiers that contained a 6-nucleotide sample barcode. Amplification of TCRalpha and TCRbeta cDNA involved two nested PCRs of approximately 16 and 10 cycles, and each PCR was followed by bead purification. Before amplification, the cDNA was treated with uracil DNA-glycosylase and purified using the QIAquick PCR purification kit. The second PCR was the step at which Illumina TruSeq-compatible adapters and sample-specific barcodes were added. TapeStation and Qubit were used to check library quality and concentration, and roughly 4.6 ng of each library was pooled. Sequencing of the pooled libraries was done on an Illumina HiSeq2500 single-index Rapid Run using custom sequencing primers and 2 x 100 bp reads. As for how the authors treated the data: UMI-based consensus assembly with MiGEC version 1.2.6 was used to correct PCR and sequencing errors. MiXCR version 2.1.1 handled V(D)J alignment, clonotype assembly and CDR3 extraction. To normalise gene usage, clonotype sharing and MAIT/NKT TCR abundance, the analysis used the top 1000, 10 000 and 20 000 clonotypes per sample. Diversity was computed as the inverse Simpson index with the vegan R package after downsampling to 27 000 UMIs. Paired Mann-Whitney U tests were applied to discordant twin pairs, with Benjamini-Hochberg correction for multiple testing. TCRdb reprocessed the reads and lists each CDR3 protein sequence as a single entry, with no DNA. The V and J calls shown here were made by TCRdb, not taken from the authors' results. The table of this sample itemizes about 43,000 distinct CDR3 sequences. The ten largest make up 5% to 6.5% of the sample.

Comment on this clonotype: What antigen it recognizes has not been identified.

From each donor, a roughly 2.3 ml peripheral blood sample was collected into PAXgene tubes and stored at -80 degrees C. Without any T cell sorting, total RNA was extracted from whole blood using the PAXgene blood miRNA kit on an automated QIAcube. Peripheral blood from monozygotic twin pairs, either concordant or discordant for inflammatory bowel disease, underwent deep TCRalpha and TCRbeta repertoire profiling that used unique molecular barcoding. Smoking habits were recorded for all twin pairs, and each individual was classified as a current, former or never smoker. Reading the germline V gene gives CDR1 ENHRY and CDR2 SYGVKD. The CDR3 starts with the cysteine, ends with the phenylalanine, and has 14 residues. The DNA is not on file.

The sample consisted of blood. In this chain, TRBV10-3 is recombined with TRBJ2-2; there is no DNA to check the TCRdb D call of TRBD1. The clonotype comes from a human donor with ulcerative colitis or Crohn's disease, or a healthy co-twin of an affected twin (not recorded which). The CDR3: CAIRGDGNTGELFF.